This TCR beta chain comes out of a study of Graves' ophthalmopathy and Graves' hyperthyroidism. In this sample, this clonotype turned up many times. CDR3 regions of TCR beta were amplified from RNA transcripts. HTBI primers were employed in first-round RT-PCR, then a second-round multiplex PCR followed. Using its own MiXCR run on the multiplex PCR reads, TCRdb lists one record per CDR3 protein. The sample lists approximately 410,000 distinct CDR3 sequences; approximately 15% were seen once. This CDR3 comprises 14 residues. J was trimmed by 7 bases and V by 5 bases; bases with no gene match: 11. The chain is built from TRBV12-3 or TRBV12-4 and TRBJ2-7; 7 bases line up with TRBD1. This clonotype was sampled from a woman under 30 with stable Graves' hyperthyroidism. The sequenced sample was peripheral blood. CDR3 sequence reads: CASSLTGYGGEQYF. The CDR3, as DNA: TGTGCCAGCAGTCTGACAGGGTACGGTGGTGAGCAGTACTTC.